This TCR beta chain was found in a study of T cell changes during pregnancy in multiple sclerosis. Trimming took off 1 base at V and 7 bases at J, with 7 bases between the two ends. CDR1 and CDR2 (germline): SGHTA, FQGNSA. The CDR3 is 12 amino acids. Profiled with immunoSEQ multiplex PCR; TCRdb holds only in-frame clones, not every one. The profile covers around 100,000 clones, with around 94% appearing a single time and around 0.92% taken by the ten largest. This receptor was identified in a female donor with multiple sclerosis, enrolled in a pregnancy study. J is TRBJ1-1 and V is TRBV7-2; D gene ambiguous. The material was peripheral blood, obtained after pregnancy. The DNA of the CDR3 is TGTGCCAGCAGCTTAGAGCGTTTTGAAGCTTTCTTT. It specifies CASSLERFEAFF.